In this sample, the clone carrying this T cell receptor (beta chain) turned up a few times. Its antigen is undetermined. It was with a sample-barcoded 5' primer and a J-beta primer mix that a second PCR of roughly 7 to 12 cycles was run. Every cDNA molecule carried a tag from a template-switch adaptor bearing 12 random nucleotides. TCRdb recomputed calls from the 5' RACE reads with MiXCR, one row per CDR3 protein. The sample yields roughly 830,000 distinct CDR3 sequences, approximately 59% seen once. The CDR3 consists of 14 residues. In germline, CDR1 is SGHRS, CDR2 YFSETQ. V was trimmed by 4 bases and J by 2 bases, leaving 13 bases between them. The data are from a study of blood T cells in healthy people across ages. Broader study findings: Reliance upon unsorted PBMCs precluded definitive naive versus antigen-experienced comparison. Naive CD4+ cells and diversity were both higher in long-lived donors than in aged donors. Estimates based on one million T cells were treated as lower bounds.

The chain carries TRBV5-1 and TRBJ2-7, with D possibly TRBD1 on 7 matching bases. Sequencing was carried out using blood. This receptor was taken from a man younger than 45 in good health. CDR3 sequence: CASSGQGGPYEQYF. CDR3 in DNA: TGCGCCAGCAGCGGGCAGGGGGGACCCTACGAGCAGTACTTC.